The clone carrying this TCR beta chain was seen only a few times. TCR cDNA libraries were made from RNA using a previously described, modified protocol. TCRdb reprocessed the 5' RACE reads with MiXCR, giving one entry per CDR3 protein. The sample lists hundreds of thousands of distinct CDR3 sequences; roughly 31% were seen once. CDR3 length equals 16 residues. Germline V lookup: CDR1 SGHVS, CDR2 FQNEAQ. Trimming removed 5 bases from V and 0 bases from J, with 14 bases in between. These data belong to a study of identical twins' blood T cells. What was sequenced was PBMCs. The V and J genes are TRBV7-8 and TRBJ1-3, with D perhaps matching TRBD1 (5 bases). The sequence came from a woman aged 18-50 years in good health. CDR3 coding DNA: TGTGCCAGCAGCCCCCTGACGGGGGGCTCTGGAAACACCATATATTTT. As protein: CASSPLTGGSGNTIYF.